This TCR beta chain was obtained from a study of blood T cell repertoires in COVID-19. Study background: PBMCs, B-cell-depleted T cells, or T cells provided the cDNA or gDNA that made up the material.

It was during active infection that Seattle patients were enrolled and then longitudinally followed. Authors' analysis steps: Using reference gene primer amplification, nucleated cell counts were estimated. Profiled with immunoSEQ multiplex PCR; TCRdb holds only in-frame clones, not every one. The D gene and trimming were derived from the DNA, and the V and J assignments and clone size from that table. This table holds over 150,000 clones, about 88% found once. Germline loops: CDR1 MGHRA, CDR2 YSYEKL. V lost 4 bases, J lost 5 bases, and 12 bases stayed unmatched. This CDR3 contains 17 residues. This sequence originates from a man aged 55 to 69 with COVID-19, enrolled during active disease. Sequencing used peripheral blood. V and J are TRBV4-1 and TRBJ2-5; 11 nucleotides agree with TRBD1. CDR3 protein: CASSRNPPGQGGETQYF. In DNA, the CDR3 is TGCGCCAGCAGCCGAAACCCACCGGGACAGGGGGGGGAGACCCAGTACTTC.